Following are 9 T cell receptor beta chains from one sample sequenced in a study of cytomegalovirus exposure and HLA in healthy donors. The PCR was carried out with 60 Vbeta primers and 13 Jbeta primers. Sequenced by immunoSEQ multiplex PCR; TCRdb stores in-frame clones only, minus some. The table records about 120,000 clones, about 80% of them present only once. The sample comprised PBMCs. The receptor set was obtained from a female donor in good health and CMV-seronegative.

The chain uses TRBV30 and TRBJ2-7; 10 bases align to TRBD1. The CDR3 spans 15 residues. V trimming: 1 base; J trimming: 0 bases; junction bases outside the gene matches: 3. Germline CDR1 is GTSNPN and CDR2 is SVGIG (reference sequence). DNA for the CDR3: TGTGCCTGGAGTGGGGGGACAGGGGTCTCCTACGAGCAGTACTTC. It yields the protein CAWSGGTGVSYEQYF.

The rearrangement links TRBV30 to TRBJ2-1, with TRBD2 identical over 7 bases. This CDR3 contains 14 residues. J gave up 0 bases and V 3 bases, and 2 bases lay outside the gene matches. Germline lookup yields CDR1 GTSNPN and CDR2 SVGIG (reference sequence). DNA for the CDR3: TGTGCCTGGAGGCTAGCGGACTCCTACAATGAGCAGTTCTTC. This encodes CAWRLADSYNEQFF.

V is TRBV9 and J is TRBJ2-3; 9 bases match TRBD1. The J segment lost 4 bases and the V segment lost 3 bases, leaving 12 bases of the junction unmatched. Germline CDR1 is SGDLS and CDR2 is YYNGEE. The CDR3 has 17 residues. The CDR3 is CASSAPQGGTGSDTQYF. The CDR3 coding sequence is TGTGCCAGCAGCGCCCCTCAGGGGGGGACAGGGTCAGATACGCAGTATTTT.

CDR3 in DNA: TGTGCCAGTCAAGGGGCCGGGTACAATGAGCAGTTCTTC. This gives the protein CASQGAGYNEQFF. This chain links TRBV27 with TRBJ2-1; perhaps TRBD1 as D (5 bases). The length of the CDR3 is 13 residues. Germline values: CDR1 MNHEY, CDR2 SMNVEV (reference sequence). V was trimmed by 9 bases and J by 4 bases, leaving 13 bases between them.

J is TRBJ2-1 and V is TRBV4-3, with D perhaps TRBD1 (5 bases). V was pared by 0 bases and J by 3 bases, with 12 bases between. Germline CDR1 LGHNA, CDR2 YSLEER. This CDR3 region has 16 residues. The CDR3: CASSQEVQGVYNEQFF. CDR3 coding DNA: TGCGCCAGCAGCCAAGAGGTACAAGGGGTCTACAATGAGCAGTTCTTC.

Points on this clone: One end of the junction varies from germline; a read error may be responsible. V and J are TRBV7-9 and TRBJ2-5, with a tentative D call TRBD1 (6 bases). The CDR3 has 15 residues. CDR1 is SEHNR, CDR2 FQNEAQ, per germline (reference sequence). CDR3 sequence (DNA): TGTTCCAGCAGCCCCCGGGACACCAAGGGGGAGACCCAGTACTTC. This translates into CSSSPRDTKGETQYF. Based on the CDR3 plus reference TRBV7-9 and TRBJ2-5, the full variable domain is DTGVSQNPRHKITKRGQNVTFRCDPISEHNRLYWYRQTLGQGPEFLTYFQNEAQLEKSRLLSDRFSAERPKGSFSTLEIQRTEQGDSAMYLCSSSPRDTKGETQYFGPGTRLLVL.

The chain combines TRBV19 with TRBJ2-5; a weak D match, TRBD2 (6 bases). Germline values: CDR1 LNHDA, CDR2 SQIVND (reference sequence). Between the trimmed V and J ends, which lost 1 base and 5 bases, there was a span of 17 bases. CDR3 length: 16 amino acids. CDR3 region: CASSIVGSILQETQYF. In DNA form, the CDR3 reads TGTGCCAGTAGTATAGTCGGGAGCATCCTACAGGAGACCCAGTACTTC.

The CDR3 sequence: CASSRGGGKAYGYTF. CDR3 coding DNA: TGTGCCAGCAGCCGGGGCGGGGGAAAGGCCTATGGCTACACCTTC. This chain joins TRBV11-2 and TRBJ1-2, with a possible D match to TRBD1 (5 bases). Trimming left V 5 bases short and J 4 bases short, with 17 bases between. From germline, CDR1 is SGHAT and CDR2 FQNNGV. The CDR3 is 15 residues long.

V gene TRBV27 combines with J gene TRBJ2-5; D is perhaps TRBD2 (5 bases). V lost 6 bases, J lost 4 bases, and 9 bases lay in between. Per the germline V gene, CDR1 is MNHEY and CDR2 is SMNVEV (reference sequence). CDR3 length equals 12 residues. DNA for the CDR3: TGTGCCAGCAGAGGGAGCAGAGAGACCCAGTACTTC. Protein product: CASRGSRETQYF.